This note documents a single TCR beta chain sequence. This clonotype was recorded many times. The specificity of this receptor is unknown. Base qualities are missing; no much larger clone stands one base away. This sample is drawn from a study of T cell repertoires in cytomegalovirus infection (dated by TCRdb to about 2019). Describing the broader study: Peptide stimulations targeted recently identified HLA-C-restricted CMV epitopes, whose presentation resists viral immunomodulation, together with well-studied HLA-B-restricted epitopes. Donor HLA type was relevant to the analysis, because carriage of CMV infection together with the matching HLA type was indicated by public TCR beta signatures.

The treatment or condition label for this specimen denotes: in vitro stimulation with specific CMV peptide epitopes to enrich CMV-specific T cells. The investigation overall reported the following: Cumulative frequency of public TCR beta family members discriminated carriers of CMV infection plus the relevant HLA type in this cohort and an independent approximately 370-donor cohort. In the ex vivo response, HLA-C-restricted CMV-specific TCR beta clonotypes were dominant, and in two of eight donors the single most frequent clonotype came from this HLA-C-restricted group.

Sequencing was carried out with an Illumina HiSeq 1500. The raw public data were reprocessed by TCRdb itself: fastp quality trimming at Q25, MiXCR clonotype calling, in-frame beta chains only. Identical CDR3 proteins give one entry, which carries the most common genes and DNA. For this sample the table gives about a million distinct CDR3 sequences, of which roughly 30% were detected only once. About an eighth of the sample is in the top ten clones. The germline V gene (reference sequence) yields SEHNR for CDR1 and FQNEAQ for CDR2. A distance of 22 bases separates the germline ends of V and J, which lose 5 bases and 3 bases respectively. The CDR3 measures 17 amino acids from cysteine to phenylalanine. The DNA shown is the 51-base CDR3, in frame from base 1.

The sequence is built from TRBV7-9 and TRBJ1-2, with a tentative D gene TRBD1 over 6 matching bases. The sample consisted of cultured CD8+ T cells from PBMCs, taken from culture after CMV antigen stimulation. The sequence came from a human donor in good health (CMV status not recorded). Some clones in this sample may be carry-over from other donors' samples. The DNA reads TGTGCCAGCAGCCCACCAAACGGGGGCCGGCCTCACTATGGCTACACCTTC. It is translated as CASSPPNGGRPHYGYTF. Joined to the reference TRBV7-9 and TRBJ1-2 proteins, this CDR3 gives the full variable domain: DTGVSQNPRHKITKRGQNVTFRCDPISEHNRLYWYRQTLGQGPEFLTYFQNEAQLEKSRLLSDRFSAERPKGSFSTLEIQRTEQGDSAMYLCASSPPNGGRPHYGYTFGSGTRLTVV.